These 13 T cell receptor beta chains came from one sample sequenced in a study of blood T cell repertoires in COVID-19. Clones were sequenced by immunoSEQ multiplex PCR, and TCRdb holds only the in-frame ones, with some missing. The sample comprises 10,000 to 15,000 clones, 65% to 90% of which are singletons, and roughly 25% rests with the top ten. The sequenced material came from peripheral blood. All receptors come from a man aged 35-49 years with active or convalescent COVID-19.

This clone was detected once. This chain uses TRBV7-2 with TRBJ2-3; 8 bases match TRBD2. Trimming at V came to 2 bases and at J to 2 bases, leaving 6 bases not matched to a gene. There are 16 residues in the CDR3. The V gene's germline CDR1 is SGHTA and CDR2 FQGNSA. The CDR3 region has the DNA TGTGCCAGCAGCTTACAGATAGCGGGGCCCACAGATACGCAGTATTTT. It is translated as CASSLQIAGPTDTQYF.

The rearrangement uses TRBV6-5 and TRBJ1-1; a weak D match, TRBD1 (5 bases). There are 14 residues in the CDR3. Germline lookup yields CDR1 MNHEY and CDR2 SVGAGI. The V end was cut by 2 bases, the J end by 3 bases, with 10 bases between. The CDR3 DNA reads TGTGCCAGCAGTTACCACCAAGGGGACACTGAAGCTTTCTTT. Its translation is CASSYHQGDTEAFF.

The chain uses TRBV6-5 and TRBJ1-2; 7 bases are shared with TRBD1. Germline loops: CDR1 MNHEY, CDR2 SVGAGI. With 10 bases clipped from V and 6 bases from J, the junction kept 17 bases outside the gene matches. This CDR3 contains 15 residues. CDR3 amino acids: CATHMGDRWGDGYTF. CDR3 coding DNA: TGTGCCACCCATATGGGGGACAGATGGGGAGATGGCTACACCTTC.

The chain uses TRBV12-3 or TRBV12-4 and TRBJ2-7; D might be TRBD1 (6 bases). This CDR3 has 13 amino acids. Trimming removed 4 bases from V and 7 bases from J, with 14 bases in between. CDR3 protein: CASSYIQGGEQYF. The CDR3 DNA sequence: TGTGCCAGCAGTTATATACAGGGCGGGGAGCAGTACTTC.

This clone was counted a few times. This chain connects TRBV5-1 to TRBJ2-3, with a tentative D call TRBD2 (5 bases). This CDR3 has 13 amino acids. CDR1 and CDR2 (germline): SGHRS, YFSETQ. With 4 bases removed from V and 6 bases from J, the gap between germline ends came to 12 bases. CDR3 loop: CASSKDPGDTQYF. As DNA, the CDR3 is TGCGCCAGCAGCAAAGACCCGGGGGATACGCAGTATTTT. Variable domain in full (rest from reference TRBV5-1 and TRBJ2-3): KAGVTQTPRYLIKTRGQQVTLSCSPISGHRSVSWYQQTPGQGLQFLFEYFSETQRNKGNFPGRFSGRQFSNSRSEMNVSTLELGDSALYLCASSKDPGDTQYFGPGTRLTVL.

The chain is built from TRBV6-5 and TRBJ1-2; 9 nucleotides match TRBD1. Germline V CDR1 and CDR2: MNHEY, SVGAGI. J was trimmed by 4 bases and V by 3 bases; bases with no gene match: 6. The CDR3 spans 15 residues. CDR3 sequence reads: CASSYTGGASYGYTF. The DNA of the CDR3 is TGTGCCAGCAGTTATACAGGGGGCGCTTCCTATGGCTACACCTTC.

This clone was seen just once. The V call is TRBV9, the J call TRBJ2-1, with TRBD2 matching 8 bases. Germline V gene sequence: CDR1 SGDLS, CDR2 YYNGEE. The CDR3 loop spans 13 amino acids. The J segment lost 8 bases and the V segment lost 5 bases, leaving 6 bases of the junction unmatched. The CDR3 DNA follows: TGTGCCAGCAGTAGGACTAGCTCCCATGAGCAGTTCTTC. It codes for CASSRTSSHEQFF.

The chain is built from TRBV12-5 and TRBJ1-6; a weak D match, TRBD1 (6 bases). Germline loops: CDR1 LGHNT, CDR2 FRNRAP. Trimming stripped 6 bases from V and 11 bases from J, with 17 bases between. The CDR3 loop spans 14 amino acids. In nucleotides, the CDR3 is TGTGCTAGTGGGACAGGCTCCACCTTGGCACCCCTCCACTTT. This encodes CASGTGSTLAPLHF.

This clone was detected only once. This chain joins TRBV4-2 and TRBJ2-5; TRBD2 is a possible D gene (6 bases). The CDR3 runs to 15 residues. Trimming shortened V by 0 bases and J by 5 bases, and 13 bases separated the two germline ends. In germline, CDR1 is LGHNA, CDR2 YNFKEQ. The CDR3 nucleotides read TGTGCCAGCAGCCAAGATCCGCGGGACCGGGAGACCCAGTACTTC. It codes for CASSQDPRDRETQYF.

This clone was counted only a few times. The CDR3 sequence is CASSLAGTGQKLFF. The CDR3 nucleotides are TGTGCCAGCAGCTTAGCTGGGACAGGTCAAAAACTGTTTTTT. This chain connects TRBV11-3 to TRBJ1-4; 8 nucleotides align to TRBD1. Germline trimming cut 1 base from V and 9 bases from J; bases unmatched to any gene: 4. The germline gives CDR1 SGHNT, CDR2 YENEEA. The CDR3 is 14 residues long.

The V and J genes are TRBV6-6 and TRBJ2-3; 11 nucleotides match TRBD2. Germline CDR1 reads MNHNY; CDR2 reads SVGAGI (reference sequence). There are 15 residues in the CDR3. Trimming removed 7 bases from V and 4 bases from J; junction bases left unmatched: 7. The CDR3 nucleotides are TGTGCCAGCAAACTAGCGGGGGACCCCTCAGATACGCAGTATTTT. It translates to CASKLAGDPSDTQYF.

The rearrangement links TRBV6-2 or TRBV6-3 to TRBJ1-5; 8 bases fit TRBD1. Per germline, CDR1 MNHEY and CDR2 SVGEGT. The CDR3 has 15 amino acids. After removal of 5 bases from V and 7 bases from J, the junction contained 10 bases not matched to a gene. CDR3 bases: TGTGCCAGCAGTCCCTTACCAGGGGGCGCCCAGCCCCAGCATTTT. Residues: CASSPLPGGAQPQHF.

This rearrangement joins TRBV19 to TRBJ2-2, with TRBD2 matching 9 bases. Losses at the gene ends were 2 bases for V and 1 base for J; bases not matched to a gene: 8. This CDR3 comprises 18 residues. Looked up from germline, CDR1 is LNHDA and CDR2 is SQIVND (reference sequence). The CDR3 spells CASSISASGVMNTGELFF. For the CDR3, the DNA is TGTGCCAGTAGTATATCCGCTAGCGGGGTAATGAACACCGGGGAGCTGTTTTTT. Based on the CDR3 plus reference TRBV19 and TRBJ2-2, the full variable domain is DGGITQSPKYLFRKEGQNVTLSCEQNLNHDAMYWYRQDPGQGLRLIYYSQIVNDFQKGDIAEGYSVSREKKESFPLTVTSAQKNPTAFYLCASSISASGVMNTGELFFGEGSRLTVL.